The T cell receptor beta chain described here comes from a study of tissue T cells after allogeneic stem cell transplantation. Looked up from germline, CDR1 is SGHDT and CDR2 is FRDEAV. Losses at the gene ends were 0 bases for V and 3 bases for J; bases not matched to a gene: 1. This CDR3 comprises 14 residues. On this clone itself: Its antigen is as yet unknown. The listed genes are named as in mouse. The CDR3 goes on 1 residue after the read ends, and that part is filled in from the germline J gene.

CDR3 sequences, V/J genes, frequencies and template counts came from survey-depth TCRbeta sequencing. The method was immunoSEQ multiplex PCR; TCRdb's version includes in-frame clones alone and lacks a portion of them. The repertoire holds more than 45,000 clones, with around 67% as singletons. Study-level findings and limits: The study did not identify alloreactive or antigen-specific tissue TCRs, and some clones might be persisting host cells. Few T cell clones were shared across patients, but motif clusters showed tissue-specific shared signatures.

Sequencing was done on a sample of sorted cells pooled from one or two spleens. The V call is TRBV14, the J call TRBJ2-5, with 7 positions matching TRBD2. The source is a pool of C57BL/6 mice in good health. The sequenced CDR3 bases are TGTGCCAGCAGTTTCTGGGGGGGGCAAGACACCCAGTAC. Translating gives CASSFWGGQDTQY. The CDR3, in full, reads CASSFWGGQDTQYF.